The 15 T cell receptor beta chains presented below share a single source sample, sequenced in a study of control samples from healthy donors and cancer patients. Only in-frame clones appear in the TCRdb table, and some are missing; sequencing was by immunoSEQ multiplex PCR. Of 100,000 or so clones listed, approximately 89% were seen once; the top ten hold approximately 1%. Sequences were obtained from blood. These receptors originate from a woman in her thirties in good health.

This chain uses TRBV13 with TRBJ2-3, with 12 bases aligning to TRBD2. Trimming removed 7 bases from V and 0 bases from J; junction bases left unmatched: 11. CDR1 PRHDT and CDR2 FYEKMQ come from the germline V gene (reference sequence). CDR3 length equals 18 residues. The CDR3 bases are TGTGCCAGCACCACTCGACTAGCGGGAGAATCTAGCACAGATACGCAGTATTTT. It encodes CASTTRLAGESSTDTQYF.

The V and J genes are TRBV18 and TRBJ2-5, with D tentatively TRBD1 (6 bases). This CDR3 is 14 amino acids long. Germline CDR1 is KGHSH and CDR2 is LQKENI. Trimming took off 2 bases at V and 3 bases at J, with 10 bases between the two ends. CDR3 DNA: TGTGCCAGCTCACCAGGGACACTTAAAGAGACCCAGTACTTC. Protein product: CASSPGTLKETQYF.

This chain connects TRBV5-6 to TRBJ1-2; a possible D gene is TRBD1 (6 bases). V lost 2 bases and J 8 bases, leaving 13 bases between the germline ends. CDR3 length: 13 amino acids. Germline V CDR1 and CDR2: SGHDT, YYEEEE. The CDR3 region is CASSLGGLDGYTF. CDR3 DNA: TGTGCCAGCAGCTTAGGGGGGCTCGACGGCTACACCTTC.

The chain is built from TRBV5-6 and TRBJ2-5, with TRBD1 matching over 7 bases. CDR1 SGHDT and CDR2 YYEEEE come from the germline V gene. The CDR3 sequence is 15 residues long. V shed 3 bases and J 5 bases; nucleotides not matched to a gene: 10. DNA for the CDR3: TGTGCCAGCAGCTCTCGATTGACAGGGATGGAGACCCAGTACTTC. It is translated as CASSSRLTGMETQYF.

This clone showed up just once. The rearrangement links TRBV29-1 to TRBJ2-1, with 11 bases matching TRBD2. V trimming: 2 bases; J trimming: 8 bases; junction bases outside the gene matches: 11. CDR3 length: 16 residues. Germline V lookup: CDR1 SQVTM, CDR2 ANQGSEA. This CDR3 reads CSVEKIAGGRGDEQFF. CDR3 bases: TGCAGCGTTGAAAAAATAGCGGGAGGGCGCGGAGATGAGCAGTTCTTC.

V usage is TRBV5-1 and J usage is TRBJ1-1; 10 bases line up with TRBD1. The CDR3 is made up of 16 amino acids. Germline CDR1 is SGHRS and CDR2 is YFSETQ. V lost 4 bases to trimming and J lost 3 bases; unmatched junction nucleotides: 9. The DNA for the CDR3 is TGCGCCAGCAGCCCGGGACAGGGGCCGCCCTACACTGAAGCTTTCTTT. Protein product: CASSPGQGPPYTEAFF.

The V and J genes are TRBV7-6 and TRBJ1-5; D call uncertain. Trimming shortened V by 2 bases and J by 3 bases, and 8 bases separated the two germline ends. Germline CDR1 reads SGHVS; CDR2 reads FNYEAQ. The CDR3 loop spans 14 amino acids. The CDR3 nucleotides are TGTGCCAGCAGCTTATCCAGGTTCAATCAGCCCCAGCATTTT. Amino acid sequence: CASSLSRFNQPQHF.

The chain carries TRBV5-6 and TRBJ2-7; D call uncertain. The CDR3 has 11 residues. CDR1 is SGHDT, CDR2 YYEEEE, per germline. The V end lost 2 bases, the J end lost 4 bases, and 4 bases lay between the germline ends. In nucleotides, the CDR3 is TGTGCCAGCAGCTTTTCTTACGAGCAGTACTTC. Protein product: CASSFSYEQYF.

This chain uses TRBV10-2 with TRBJ2-1, with 13 positions matching TRBD2. The trim removed 6 bases at V and 7 bases at J, leaving 9 bases unmatched. Germline-derived CDR1 and CDR2 are WSHSY and SAAADI. This CDR3 has 16 residues. DNA of the CDR3: TGCGCCAGCAGACTAGCGGGAGGGCCCGGTGGTAATGAGCAGTTCTTC. Amino acid sequence: CASRLAGGPGGNEQFF.

This chain connects TRBV6-5 to TRBJ2-7; no reliable D call. The CDR3 loop spans 15 amino acids. In germline, CDR1 is MNHEY, CDR2 SVGAGI. The germline V and J ends were trimmed by 6 bases and 4 bases, with 19 bases remaining between them. Here the CDR3 reads CASSRSRPLAYEQYF. CDR3 DNA: TGTGCCAGCAGCCGAAGCAGACCCCTCGCTTACGAGCAGTACTTC.

The chain employs TRBV19 and TRBJ1-5, with TRBD1 as a possible D gene (5 bases). With 7 bases removed from V and 6 bases from J, the gap between germline ends came to 19 bases. Germline-derived CDR1 and CDR2 are LNHDA and SQIVND (reference sequence). The CDR3 sequence is 15 residues long. The CDR3 spells CASTKAIRVGQPQHF. In nucleotides, the CDR3 is TGTGCCAGTACCAAAGCTATCAGGGTGGGTCAGCCCCAGCATTTT.

In this sample, this clone turned up once. The chain employs TRBV4-2 and TRBJ1-3; D perhaps matches TRBD1 (5 bases). V was cut by 2 bases and J by 0 bases, with 14 bases left in between. CDR1 LGHNA and CDR2 YNFKEQ come from the germline V gene. This CDR3 has 17 amino acids. The CDR3 sequence: CASSQSGGRNSGNTIYF. For the CDR3, the DNA is TGTGCCAGCAGCCAATCCGGGGGTCGGAACTCTGGAAACACCATATATTTT.

This chain joins TRBV5-1 and TRBJ1-4; D unresolved. V lost 0 bases and J lost 7, with 16 bases in between. CDR3 length equals 16 residues. Germline V gene data show CDR1 as SGHRS and CDR2 as YFSETQ. CDR3 amino acids: CASSLGYNTEGEKLFF. Here the CDR3 DNA reads TGCGCCAGCAGCTTGGGCTACAATACCGAGGGTGAAAAACTGTTTTTT.

Here the CDR3 reads CASTAGPYYEQYF. The DNA of the CDR3 is TGTGCCAGTACTGCGGGGCCATACTACGAGCAGTACTTC. The V call is TRBV6-5, the J call TRBJ2-7; TRBD2 might be the D (6 bases). V lost 9 bases and J 3 bases, leaving 15 bases between the germline ends. There are 13 residues in the CDR3. Germline V CDR1 and CDR2: MNHEY, SVGAGI.

J is TRBJ1-1 and V is TRBV28; 8 nucleotides agree with TRBD1. This CDR3 has 15 residues. Germline trimming cut 3 bases from V and 0 bases from J; bases unmatched to any gene: 3. Germline values: CDR1 MDHEN, CDR2 SYDVKM. The chain's CDR3 is CASSLRDRLNTEAFF. CDR3 sequence (DNA): TGTGCCAGCAGTTTGAGGGACAGGTTGAACACTGAAGCTTTCTTT.